This T cell receptor beta chain appears in the sequencing data of a study of beta chain features in type 1 diabetes. Across the study: Cell yields, gender and age were comparable in patients and healthy donors.

The V and J ends lost 0 bases and 6 bases respectively, with 6 bases between them. Germline V lookup: CDR1 SGHTA, CDR2 FQGNSA. The CDR3 is made up of 13 amino acids. Sequenced material consisted of expressed TCRB transcripts (all of the isolated RNA was reverse transcribed). Generated by immunoSEQ multiplex PCR, the TCRdb table keeps only in-frame clones and is missing some. The profile shows over 200,000 clones, roughly 11% of them singletons. This clone was detected only a few times. Its specificity is not known. General study findings and limits: Individuals with type 1 diabetes displayed fewer insertions and more deletions at VDJ junctions. A moderate, significant TCRB CDR3 shortening appeared in type 1 diabetes across four CD4+ subsets.

V is TRBV7-2 and J is TRBJ1-3; D not certain. This receptor was obtained from a man under 40 with type 1 diabetes. The sample comprised naive CD4+ T cells from blood. This CDR3 reads CASSLASENTIYF. CDR3 in DNA: TGTGCCAGCAGCTTAGCCAGTGAAAACACCATATATTTT.